Below are 10 T cell receptor beta chains sequenced from a single sample in a study of metastatic and nonmetastatic thyroid tumors. TCRdb ran MiXCR on the PCR reads. The sample shows about 13,000 clones, about 30% of them seen only once. Not a single patient had been given any form of treatment at any point before undergoing thyroid surgery. Sequencing input: tumor tissue. Receptor source: a male donor with papillary thyroid cancer or a benign thyroid nodule (not recorded which). Some clones in this sample may be carry-over from other donors' samples.

This clone has only a few counts. This chain uses TRBV10-1 with TRBJ2-1, with a possible D match to TRBD2 (5 bases). The CDR3 has 16 residues. V shed 2 bases and J shed 0 bases, with 11 bases lying between them. Germline values: CDR1 WNHNN, CDR2 SYGVQD (reference sequence). Written as DNA, the CDR3 is TGCGCCAGCAGTGAGATGCGCGGAGGCTCCTACAATGAGCAGTTCTTC. Translating gives CASSEMRGGSYNEQFF.

This clone was counted a few times. The chain recombines TRBV6-2 or TRBV6-3 with TRBJ2-1; 15 bases are a match to TRBD2. In germline, CDR1 is MNHEY, CDR2 SVGEGT. J was trimmed by 10 bases and V by 1 base; bases with no gene match: 11. The CDR3 sequence is 18 residues long. The CDR3 loop is CASSYFLRTSGRAREQFF. The CDR3, as DNA: TGTGCCAGCAGTTACTTCCTTAGGACTAGCGGGAGGGCCCGGGAGCAGTTCTTC.

The V and J genes are TRBV6-1 and TRBJ2-2, with 11 bases matching TRBD2. The trim removed 5 bases at V and 6 bases at J, leaving 5 bases unmatched. The CDR3 is 15 residues long. The germline CDR1 and CDR2 sequences are MNHNS and SASEGT. This CDR3 reads CASSQLAGEAGELFF. The CDR3 coding sequence is TGTGCCAGCAGTCAACTAGCGGGAGAGGCCGGGGAGCTGTTTTTT.

This chain uses TRBV20-1 with TRBJ2-3; 7 nucleotides agree with TRBD1. The CDR3 covers 15 residues. The germline CDR1 and CDR2 sequences are DFQATT and SNEGSKA (reference sequence). With 6 bases clipped from V and 1 base from J, the junction kept 10 bases outside the gene matches. The CDR3 reads CSAHGTVTRTDTQYF. The CDR3, as DNA: TGCAGTGCCCATGGGACAGTAACCCGCACAGATACGCAGTATTTT.

This clone was seen only a few times. The chain couples TRBV20-1 to TRBJ2-7, with D hard to call. Deletions cut 2 bases from V and 2 bases from J, with 10 bases between. The CDR3 spans 13 residues. CDR1 is DFQATT and CDR2 is SNEGSKA in the germline V gene (reference sequence). The CDR3 nucleotides read TGCAGTGCTAGACAAACAGAAACCTACGAGCAGTACTTC. The encoded protein is CSARQTETYEQYF.

The chain employs TRBV4-3 and TRBJ1-2; perhaps TRBD1 as D (5 bases). The CDR3 is made up of 15 amino acids. CDR1 is LGHNA, CDR2 YSLEER, per germline. Deletions cut 0 bases from V and 4 bases from J, with 12 bases between. The CDR3 bases are TGCGCCAGCAGCCAAGATTTGGGGCTTAGCTATGGCTACACCTTC. Translated: CASSQDLGLSYGYTF.

The chain carries TRBV20-1 and TRBJ1-5; D unclear. Germline CDR1 and CDR2: DFQATT and SNEGSKA (reference sequence). The CDR3 runs 13 residues. V dropped 4 bases and J dropped 1 base, with 8 bases sitting between them. The DNA of the CDR3 is TGCAGTGCTATGGACGGAAGCAATCAGCCCCAGCATTTT. Translating it yields CSAMDGSNQPQHF.

This clone was observed a few times. This chain connects TRBV6-1 to TRBJ2-7; 8 bases are shared with TRBD1. The CDR3 is 15 amino acids. Losses at the gene ends were 6 bases for V and 3 bases for J; bases not matched to a gene: 10. Germline lookup yields CDR1 MNHNS and CDR2 SASEGT. The CDR3 loop is CASSSGWDRNYEQYF. The DNA for the CDR3 is TGTGCCAGCAGCTCAGGCTGGGACAGGAACTACGAGCAGTACTTC.

In DNA, the CDR3 is TGTGCCAGCAAGGCCAGCGCGTCTGGAAACACCATATATTTT. As protein: CASKASASGNTIYF. This sequence joins TRBV7-3 and TRBJ1-3; D call uncertain. V was shortened by 7 bases and J by 1 base, with 11 bases between the two germline ends. The CDR3 contains 14 residues. The germline V gene has CDR1 SGHTA and CDR2 FQGTGA.

The rearrangement uses TRBV6-2 or TRBV6-3 and TRBJ2-7; the match to TRBD1 covers 9 bases. With V trimmed by 0 bases and J by 1 base, 10 bases remained unmatched. CDR1 and CDR2 from the germline V gene are MNHEY and SVGEGT. The CDR3 is made up of 18 amino acids. The CDR3 nucleotides are TGTGCCAGCAGTTACTCAACCCCGGGACAGGGATGGTCCTACGAGCAGTACTTC. It translates to CASSYSTPGQGWSYEQYF.